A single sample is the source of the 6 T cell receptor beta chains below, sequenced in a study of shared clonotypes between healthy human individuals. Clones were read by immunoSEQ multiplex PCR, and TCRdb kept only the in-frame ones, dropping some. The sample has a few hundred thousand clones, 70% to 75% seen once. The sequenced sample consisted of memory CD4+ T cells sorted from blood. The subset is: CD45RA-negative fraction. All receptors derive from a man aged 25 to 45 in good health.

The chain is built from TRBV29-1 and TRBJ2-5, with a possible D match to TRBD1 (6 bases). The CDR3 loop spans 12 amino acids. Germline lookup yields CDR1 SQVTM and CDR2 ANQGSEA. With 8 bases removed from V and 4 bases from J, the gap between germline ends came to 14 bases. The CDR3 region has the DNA TGCAGCCATACAGGGACCGCAGAGACCCAGTACTTC. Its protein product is CSHTGTAETQYF.

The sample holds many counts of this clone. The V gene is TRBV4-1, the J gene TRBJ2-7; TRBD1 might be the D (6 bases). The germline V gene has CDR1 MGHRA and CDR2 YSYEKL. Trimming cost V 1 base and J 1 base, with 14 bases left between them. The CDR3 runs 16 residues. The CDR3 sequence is CASSQALDRLSYEQYF. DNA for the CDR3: TGCGCCAGCAGCCAAGCCCTCGACAGGTTGTCCTACGAGCAGTACTTC.

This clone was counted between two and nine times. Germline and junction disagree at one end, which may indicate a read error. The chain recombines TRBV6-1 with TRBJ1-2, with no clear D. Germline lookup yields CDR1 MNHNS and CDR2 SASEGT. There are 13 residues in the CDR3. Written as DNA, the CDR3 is TGTGCCAGCAGGAACACAGTCAACTACGGCTACACCTTC. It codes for CASRNTVNYGYTF.

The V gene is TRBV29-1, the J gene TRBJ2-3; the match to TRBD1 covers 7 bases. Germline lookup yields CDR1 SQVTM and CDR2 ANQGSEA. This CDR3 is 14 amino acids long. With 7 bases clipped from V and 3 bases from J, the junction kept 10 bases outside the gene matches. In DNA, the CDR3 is TGCAGCGCTAAGCCGGGACAGAAAACAGATACGCAGTATTTT. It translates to CSAKPGQKTDTQYF.

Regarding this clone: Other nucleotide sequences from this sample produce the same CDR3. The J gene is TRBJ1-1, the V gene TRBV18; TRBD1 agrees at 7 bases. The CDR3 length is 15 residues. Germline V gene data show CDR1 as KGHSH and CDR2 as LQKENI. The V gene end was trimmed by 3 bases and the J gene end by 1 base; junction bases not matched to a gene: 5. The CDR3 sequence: CASSPRGQGNTEAFF. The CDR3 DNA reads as TGTGCCAGCTCACCTAGGGGGCAAGGGAACACTGAAGCTTTCTTT.

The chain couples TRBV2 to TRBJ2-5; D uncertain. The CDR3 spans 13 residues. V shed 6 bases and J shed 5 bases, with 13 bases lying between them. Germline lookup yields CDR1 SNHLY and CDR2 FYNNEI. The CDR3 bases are TGTGCCAGCAGCGCTCTCGGGTTGGAGACCCAGTACTTC. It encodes CASSALGLETQYF.